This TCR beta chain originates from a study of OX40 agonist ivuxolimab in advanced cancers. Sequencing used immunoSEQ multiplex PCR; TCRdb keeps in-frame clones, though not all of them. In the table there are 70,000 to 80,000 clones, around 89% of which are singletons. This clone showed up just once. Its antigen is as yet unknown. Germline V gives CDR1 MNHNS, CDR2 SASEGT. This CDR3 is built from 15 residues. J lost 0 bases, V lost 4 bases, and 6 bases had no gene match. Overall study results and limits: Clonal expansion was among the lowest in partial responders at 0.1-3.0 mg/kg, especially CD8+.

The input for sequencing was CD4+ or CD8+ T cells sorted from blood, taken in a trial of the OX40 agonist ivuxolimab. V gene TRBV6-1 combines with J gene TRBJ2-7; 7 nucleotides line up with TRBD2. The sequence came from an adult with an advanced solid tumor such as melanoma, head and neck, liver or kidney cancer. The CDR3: CASSASGTSSYEQYF. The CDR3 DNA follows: TGTGCCAGCAGTGCTAGCGGTACCAGCTCCTACGAGCAGTACTTC.